This T cell receptor (beta chain) was retrieved from a study of blood T cell repertoires in COVID-19. Background on the study: The United States, Italy and Spain supplied acute and convalescent COVID-19 samples. T cells, B-cell-depleted T cells, or PBMCs supplied cDNA or gDNA.

Study processing details: Amplification from reference gene primers served as the basis for estimated nucleated cell counts. The protocol was immunoSEQ multiplex PCR, while the TCRdb copy is restricted to in-frame clones and leaves out a portion. D and trimming come from the DNA, and the V and J calls and clone size come from that table. The sample lists approximately 130,000 clones, more than 70% seen once, with 3.9% in the top ten. The CDR3 has 16 amino acids. Trimming stripped 3 bases from V and 0 bases from J, with 12 bases between. Germline-derived CDR1 and CDR2 are SGHVS and FQNEAQ. This clonotype was obtained from a man in his sixties with acute or convalescent COVID-19. The sample was peripheral blood. V usage is TRBV7-8 and J usage is TRBJ1-5; tentative D call: TRBD1 (6 bases). CDR3 DNA: TGTGCCAGCAGCTTGCCCCAGGGGTATAGCAATCAGCCCCAGCATTTT. Encoded protein: CASSLPQGYSNQPQHF.